This is a list of T cell receptor beta chains from one sample in a study of T cell responses to AZD1222 COVID-19 vaccine. The assay was immunoSEQ multiplex PCR, and TCRdb's table has in-frame clones only and misses some. The repertoire has around 180,000 clones, about 86% of them found once; the top ten carry over 6%. The source material was peripheral blood, sampled on day 0 of AZD1222 vaccination. These TCRs come from an adult in good health. Both conserved end residues are part of each CDR3. Fields, in order: D gene, J gene, clone size, V gene, CDR3 length, CDR3 DNA, CDR3 protein. D genes are given only for firm matches. Where a row states a size, it is once, few, many or the class of an expanded clone; other rows omit it.

>TRBD2|TRBJ2-3|NA|TRBV3-1/TRBV3-2|16
TGTGCCAGCAGCCAAGTAGCGGGGGGGCCCACAGATACGCAGTATTTT
CASSQVAGGPTDTQYF
>NA|TRBJ1-1|NA|TRBV7-2|13
TGTGCCAGCAGCCACGGGGGTAACACTGAAGCTTTCTTT
CASSHGGNTEAFF
>NA|TRBJ1-1|NA|TRBV13|12
TGTGCCAGCAGCTACGGGGGCACTGAAGCTTTCTTT
CASSYGGTEAFF
>TRBD2|TRBJ2-3|few|TRBV19|16
TGTGCCACCGGGACTAGCGGGGGGGAACGCACAGATACGCAGTATTTT
CATGTSGGERTDTQYF
>NA|TRBJ1-6|NA|TRBV7-9|14
TGTGCCAGCAGCTTAGGGGCAAATAATTCACCCCTCCACTTT
CASSLGANNSPLHF
>NA|TRBJ2-7|NA|TRBV3-1/TRBV3-2|13
TGTGCCAGCAGCCAAGCCTTCATGGGCGAGCAGTACTTC
CASSQAFMGEQYF
>TRBD1|TRBJ1-1|NA|TRBV14|14
TGTGCCAGCAGCCGGACAGGGGGTGGGACTGAAGCTTTCTTT
CASSRTGGGTEAFF
>NA|TRBJ2-1|few|TRBV7-9|14
TGTGCCAGCAGCTTAGAATCCCGTAGGGATGAGCAGTTCTTC
CASSLESRRDEQFF
>TRBD2|TRBJ2-1|few|TRBV6-2/TRBV6-3|15
TGTGCCAGCAGTTACGGCGGGGGGGTATACAATGAGCAGTTCTTC
CASSYGGGVYNEQFF
>NA|TRBJ2-2|once|TRBV7-3|14
TGTGCCAGCAGCCCCAGGTTAGGTGCCGGGGAGCTGTTTTTT
CASSPRLGAGELFF
>NA|TRBJ1-6|NA|TRBV25-1|12
TGTGCCAGCAGGGGGTTTAATTCACCCCTCCACTTT
CASRGFNSPLHF
>TRBD1|TRBJ1-1|NA|TRBV18|14
TGTGCCAGCTCTCCGGGACAGCGATACACTGAAGCTTTCTTT
CASSPGQRYTEAFF
>NA|TRBJ1-3|NA|TRBV9|13
TGTGCCAGTACGAAGAGTTTGGGAAACACCATATATTTT
CASTKSLGNTIYF
>TRBD2|TRBJ2-5|NA|TRBV5-6|18
TGTGCCAGCAGCAAGGGACAGACCAGACTAGCGGGGGGAGAGACCCAGTACTTC
CASSKGQTRLAGGETQYF
>TRBD1|TRBJ1-5|NA|TRBV28|16
TGTGCCAGCAGTCCAACCGGACAGGGCAGCAATCAGCCCCAGCATTTT
CASSPTGQGSNQPQHF
>NA|TRBJ1-4|NA|TRBV18|14
TGTGCCAGCTCAGCCGACAGCGCTAATGAAAAACTGTTTTTT
CASSADSANEKLFF
>NA|TRBJ2-2|once|TRBV18|16
TGTGCCAGCTCGCGAGGGGTAGTCGCGAACACCGGGGAGCTGTTTTTT
CASSRGVVANTGELFF
>TRBD2|TRBJ2-2|NA|TRBV9|17
TGTGCCAGCAGCGTTTTAGCGGGGGGGCGAGGCACCGGGGAGCTGTTTTTT
CASSVLAGGRGTGELFF
>NA|TRBJ2-2|NA|TRBV5-1|15
TGCGCCAGCAGCCCGGACCGGATCCACACCGGGGAGCTGTTTTTT
CASSPDRIHTGELFF
>NA|TRBJ2-7|NA|TRBV5-1|15
TGCGCCAGCAGCTTGGGTGTAGGGATTAACTACGAGCAGTACTTC
CASSLGVGINYEQYF
>NA|TRBJ1-4|NA|TRBV5-4|12
TGTGCCAGCAGCTTGGTTTCTGAAAAACTGTTTTTT
CASSLVSEKLFF
>NA|TRBJ1-1|NA|TRBV5-5|13
TGTGCCAGCATCTCAGCAGGGGACCCTGAAGCTTTCTTT
CASISAGDPEAFF
>NA|TRBJ1-1|few|TRBV4-3|14
TGCGCCAGCAGCCTCGAAACAAGCTACACTGAAGCTTTCTTT
CASSLETSYTEAFF
>NA|TRBJ2-7|NA|TRBV29-1|14
TGCAGCGTCCCCGGCTGGGGGGACTCCTACGAGCAGTACTTC
CSVPGWGDSYEQYF
>NA|TRBJ1-2|few|TRBV12-5|15
TGTGCTAGTGGTGGATGGACAGCGCTTAACTATGGCTACACCTTC
CASGGWTALNYGYTF
>NA|TRBJ1-3|NA|TRBV10-2|13
TGCGCCAGCATTCGGGGGATCGGGTACACCATATATTTT
CASIRGIGYTIYF
>NA|TRBJ1-5|NA|TRBV6-1|13
TGTGCCAGCAGTGAAGAAAGCATTGGAGCCCAGCATTTT
CASSEESIGAQHF
>NA|TRBJ1-2|NA|TRBV5-6|12
TGTGCCAGCAGCTTGGAGACGAATAGCTACACCTTC
CASSLETNSYTF
>NA|TRBJ2-6|NA|TRBV5-4|17
TGTGCCAGCAGCCCGGGACGCCCGTTGTCTGGGGCCAACGTCCTGACTTTC
CASSPGRPLSGANVLTF
>TRBD2|TRBJ2-3|NA|TRBV4-2|17
TGTGCCAGCAGCCAAGAGCGGACTAGCGGGAGATCAGATACGCAGTATTTT
CASSQERTSGRSDTQYF
>NA|TRBJ2-5|NA|TRBV30|12
TGTGCCTGGAGTAAGGGAGTAGAGACCCAGTACTTC
CAWSKGVETQYF
>TRBD1|TRBJ2-7|NA|TRBV30|16
TGTGCCTGCCGGGGCCCAATACAGGGGGCTTGGGGCGAGCAGTACTTC
CACRGPIQGAWGEQYF
>NA|TRBJ2-7|NA|TRBV6-1|14
TGTGCCAGCAGTGAAGCGTTTTCGGGCTACGAGCAGTACTTC
CASSEAFSGYEQYF
>NA|TRBJ2-5|NA|TRBV6-6|14
TGTGCCAGCAGTTACTCGGAAATTCTGGAGACCCAGTACTTC
CASSYSEILETQYF
>NA|TRBJ2-7|few|TRBV2|12
TGTGCCAGCCAGAGCCGCTCCTACGAGCAGTACTTC
CASQSRSYEQYF